Listed below are T cell receptor beta chains from one sample, sequenced in a study of cytomegalovirus exposure and HLA in healthy donors. The data were produced by immunoSEQ multiplex PCR, yet TCRdb's version contains in-frame clones alone and is incomplete. The sample holds 35,000 to 45,000 clones. The sequenced sample was PBMCs. Receptor source: a male donor in good health and CMV-seronegative. The CDR3 runs from the conserved cysteine through the conserved F or W. Fields, in order: D gene, J gene, V gene, CDR3 DNA, CDR3 protein. A D gene is named only where the DNA matches it firmly.

-	TRBJ2-7	TRBV7-9	TGTGCCATCCGTGGAGGGGACGAGCAGTACTTC	CAIRGGDEQYF
TRBD2	TRBJ2-7	TRBV6-5	TGTGCCAGCAGTTACTCAGGGACTAGCGGGAGGGGCGAGCAGTACTTC	CASSYSGTSGRGEQYF
TRBD2	TRBJ2-1	TRBV4-3	TGCGCCAGCAGCCAAGACCCTAGCGGGAGCGACAATGAGCAGTTCTTC	CASSQDPSGSDNEQFF
-	TRBJ1-4	TRBV7-9	TGTGCCAGCAGCTTCGGGGGTAATCATGAAAAACTGTTTTTT	CASSFGGNHEKLFF
-	TRBJ2-3	TRBV10-3	TGTGCCATCAGGGGCGGCGGGCCCCGGGGAACTAGCACAGATACGCAGTATTTT	CAIRGGGPRGTSTDTQYF
TRBD2	TRBJ2-1	TRBV6-5	TGTGCCAGCAGTGAGGGGACTAGCGGCAATGAGCAGTTCTTC	CASSEGTSGNEQFF
TRBD2	TRBJ2-5	TRBV19	TGTGCCAGTAGTATAGAAAGGGGACTAGCGGGAGAAGAGACCCAGTACTTC	CASSIERGLAGEETQYF
TRBD1	TRBJ2-7	TRBV7-3	TGTGCCAGCAGCCCCGGGACAGCAACCTACGAGCAGTACTTC	CASSPGTATYEQYF
TRBD2	TRBJ2-2	TRBV7-6	TGTGCCAGCAGCTTAGCGGCGGGGACTAGCTGGGGCACCGGGGAGCTGTTTTTT	CASSLAAGTSWGTGELFF
-	TRBJ2-7	TRBV11-2	TGTGCCAGCAGCCTAACGACAGTGAACTACGAGCAGTACTTC	CASSLTTVNYEQYF
TRBD1	TRBJ1-4	TRBV4-2	TGTGCCAGCAGCCAAGATCCAAGACAGGGAGCCGGAGGTGAAAAACTGTTTTTT	CASSQDPRQGAGGEKLFF
-	TRBJ2-7	TRBV5-6	TGTGCCAGCAGCTTGGTCAGGGCCTACGAGCAGTACTTC	CASSLVRAYEQYF
-	TRBJ2-5	TRBV27	TGTGCCAGCGGCATCCAAGAGACCCAGTACTTC	CASGIQETQYF
TRBD2	TRBJ2-2	TRBV12-5	TGTGCTAGTGGACTACCCAGCGGGAGCACCGGGGAGCTGTTTTTT	CASGLPSGSTGELFF
-	TRBJ1-5	TRBV7-9	TGTGCCAGCAGCTTTACTTCTAATCAGCCCCAGCATTTT	CASSFTSNQPQHF
TRBD2	TRBJ2-7	TRBV28	TGTGCCAGCAGTTCCGGGCGCCGGGGGGGGCAGTACTTC	CASSSGRRGGQYF
TRBD1	TRBJ1-4	TRBV14	TGTGCCAGCAGCTACGCAGGGGGCGCGGGTGAAAAACTGTTTTTT	CASSYAGGAGEKLFF
TRBD1	TRBJ2-7	TRBV25-1	TGTGCCAGCAGTGGCCGGGACAGGGCCGCCTACGAGCAGTACTTC	CASSGRDRAAYEQYF
TRBD2	TRBJ2-3	TRBV4-3	TGCGCCAGCAGCCAAGATAGAGGACTAGGGGCCTTGGGTACGCAGTATTTT	CASSQDRGLGALGTQYF
-	TRBJ2-7	TRBV7-9	TGTGCCAGCAGCCACAAGGGACTTGTCTACGAGCAGTACTTC	CASSHKGLVYEQYF
-	TRBJ1-2	TRBV5-4	TGTGCCAGCAGCTTGGGGGGGCGCAACTATGGCTACACCTTC	CASSLGGRNYGYTF
TRBD1	TRBJ2-4	TRBV7-6	TGTGCCAGCAGCCCCGCGGCGACAGGGGAAAAGTACTTC	CASSPAATGEKYF
TRBD1	TRBJ1-2	TRBV19	TGTGCCAGTAGTCCCACCAGGGGGCATGCTAATGGCTACACCTTC	CASSPTRGHANGYTF
-	TRBJ2-5	TRBV6-6	TGTGCCAGCAGTCAGACCGGCTTGGGGGGAGGAGAGACCCAGTACTTC	CASSQTGLGGGETQYF
TRBD2	TRBJ2-7	TRBV5-6	TGCGCCAGCAGCTTTTTGGCGGGAGGGGCCTACGAGCAGTACTTC	CASSFLAGGAYEQYF
-	TRBJ1-1	TRBV19	TGTGCCAGTAGGGACGTCGGGGGGGCGAACACTGAAGCTTTCTTT	CASRDVGGANTEAFF
-	TRBJ1-5	TRBV18	TGTGCCAGCTCACCAGGGGGCGATCAGCCCCAGCATTTT	CASSPGGDQPQHF
-	TRBJ1-2	TRBV28	TGTGCCAGCAGTCCATCCTCACAGGGTTCGCGGGGCTACACCTTC	CASSPSSQGSRGYTF
TRBD2	TRBJ2-1	TRBV4-1	TGCGCCAGCAGCCAAGAGGGTAAGGCGGGAGGGCCCTGGGGTGAGCAGTTCTTC	CASSQEGKAGGPWGEQFF
-	TRBJ2-4	TRBV7-8	TGTGCCAGCAGCTTATGGGGGCCCCGGCAGTTAGCCAAAAACATTCAGTACTTC	CASSLWGPRQLAKNIQYF
-	TRBJ1-1	TRBV27	TGTGCCAGCAGTTCAGCCCGCGGGGGCCGTACTGAAGCTTTCTTT	CASSSARGGRTEAFF
-	TRBJ2-4	TRBV11-2	TGTGCCAGCAGCTTATTGAGGGAGGCCAAAAACATTCAGTACTTC	CASSLLREAKNIQYF
-	TRBJ2-7	TRBV11-1	TGTGCCAGCAGCTTAGGGGCCCTCTCCTACGAGCAGTACTTC	CASSLGALSYEQYF
TRBD1	TRBJ2-7	TRBV28	TGTGCCAGCATAGGACAGGGGGCGGGCGCCTACGAGCAGTACTTC	CASIGQGAGAYEQYF
-	TRBJ1-2	TRBV11-2	TGTGCCAGCACCCAGCTTCGTAGACAGGCAGGCTATGGCTACACCTTC	CASTQLRRQAGYGYTF
-	TRBJ1-1	TRBV10-2	TGCGCCAGCAGTGAGTTGGGGAGCGCTGAAGCTTTCTTT	CASSELGSAEAFF
TRBD1	TRBJ2-5	TRBV11-3	TGTGCCAGCAGCTCCTCCCAGGGGGTAGGGACACAAGAGACCCAGTACTTC	CASSSSQGVGTQETQYF
-	TRBJ2-1	TRBV2	TGTGCCAGCAGTGCGAGATCCGGGACAACCTACAATGAGCAGTTCTTC	CASSARSGTTYNEQFF
TRBD2	TRBJ2-7	TRBV18	TGTGCCAGCTCACCGACTAGCGGGAGGAGCGCCTACGAGCAGTACTTC	CASSPTSGRSAYEQYF
-	TRBJ2-7	TRBV6-5	TGTGCCAGCAGTTACTCATCGGGATACTCCTACGAGCAGTACTTC	CASSYSSGYSYEQYF
-	TRBJ2-7	TRBV28	TGTGCCAGCAGTTTAATTGGCGGGGCGGGGGAGCAGTACTTC	CASSLIGGAGEQYF
TRBD1	TRBJ2-7	TRBV28	TGTGCCAGCAGGGGACAGGGATCGGGCGCCTACGAGCAGTACTTC	CASRGQGSGAYEQYF
TRBD1	TRBJ1-2	TRBV6-6	TGTGCCAGCAGTTACGTGGGACAGGGGCTCTATGGCTACACCTTC	CASSYVGQGLYGYTF
TRBD2	TRBJ2-5	TRBV14	TGTGCCAGCAGCCAGGACGTATGGGGGGGGACCCAGTACTTC	CASSQDVWGGTQYF
-	TRBJ2-3	TRBV7-9	TGTGCCAGCAGCTTCCCCTACAGAGATACGCAGTATTTT	CASSFPYRDTQYF
-	TRBJ1-1	TRBV5-5	TGTGCCAGCTTTCAGGACAGACTGAACACTGAAGCTTTCTTT	CASFQDRLNTEAFF
-	TRBJ1-1	TRBV4-1	TGCGCCAGCAGCCAAGATAAACAGGAGTGGTACACTGAAGCTTTCTTT	CASSQDKQEWYTEAFF
-	TRBJ2-1	TRBV19	TGTGCCAGTAGTTCCCTCAGGAATGAGCAGTTCTTC	CASSSLRNEQFF
TRBD1	TRBJ1-1	TRBV9	TGTGCCAGCAGCCAACAGGGGACGAACACTGAAGCTTTCTTT	CASSQQGTNTEAFF
-	TRBJ1-1	TRBV28	TGTGCCAGCAGTGGGCCGAGTGGGTTTTTGAACACTGAAGCTTTCTTT	CASSGPSGFLNTEAFF
-	TRBJ2-5	TRBV27	TGTGCCAGCAGTTCCCCCTCCCGCGCGTGGACCCAGTACTTC	CASSSPSRAWTQYF
-	TRBJ1-1	TRBV7-9	TGTGCCAGCAGCTCCGGAGCGGGGCTAGGCGCTGAAGCTTTCTTT	CASSSGAGLGAEAFF
-	TRBJ2-7	TRBV7-2	TGTGCCAGCAGCTTAAACTACGAGCAGTACTTC	CASSLNYEQYF